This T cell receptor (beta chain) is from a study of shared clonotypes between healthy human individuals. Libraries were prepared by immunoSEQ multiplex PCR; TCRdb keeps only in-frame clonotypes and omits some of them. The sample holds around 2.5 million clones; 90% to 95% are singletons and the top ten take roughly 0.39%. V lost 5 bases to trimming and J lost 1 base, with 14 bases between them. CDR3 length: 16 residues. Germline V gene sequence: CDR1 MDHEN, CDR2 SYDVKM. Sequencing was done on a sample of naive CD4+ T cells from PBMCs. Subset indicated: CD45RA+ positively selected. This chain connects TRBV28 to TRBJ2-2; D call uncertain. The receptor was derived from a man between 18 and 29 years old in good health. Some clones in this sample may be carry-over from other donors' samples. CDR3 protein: CASSSGSWGNTGELFF. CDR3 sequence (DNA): TGTGCCAGCAGTAGTGGTTCTTGGGGGAACACCGGGGAGCTGTTTTTT.